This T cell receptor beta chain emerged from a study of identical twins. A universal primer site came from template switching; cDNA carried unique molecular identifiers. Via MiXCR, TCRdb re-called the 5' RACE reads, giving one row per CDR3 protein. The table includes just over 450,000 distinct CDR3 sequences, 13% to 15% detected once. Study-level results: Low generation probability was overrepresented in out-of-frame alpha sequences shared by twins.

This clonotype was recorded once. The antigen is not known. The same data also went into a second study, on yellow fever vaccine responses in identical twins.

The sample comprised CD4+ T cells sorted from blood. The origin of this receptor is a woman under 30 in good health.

DNA for the CDR3: TGTGCCAGCAGCCCCGCCCTAGCGGGAGGAGATACGCAGTATTTT. Its translation: CASSPALAGGDTQYF. This chain joins TRBV7-2 and TRBJ2-3; TRBD2 agrees at 11 bases. From germline, CDR1 is SGHTA and CDR2 FQGNSA. This CDR3 has 15 residues. V gave up 5 bases and J gave up 5 bases; unmatched junction bases: 6.